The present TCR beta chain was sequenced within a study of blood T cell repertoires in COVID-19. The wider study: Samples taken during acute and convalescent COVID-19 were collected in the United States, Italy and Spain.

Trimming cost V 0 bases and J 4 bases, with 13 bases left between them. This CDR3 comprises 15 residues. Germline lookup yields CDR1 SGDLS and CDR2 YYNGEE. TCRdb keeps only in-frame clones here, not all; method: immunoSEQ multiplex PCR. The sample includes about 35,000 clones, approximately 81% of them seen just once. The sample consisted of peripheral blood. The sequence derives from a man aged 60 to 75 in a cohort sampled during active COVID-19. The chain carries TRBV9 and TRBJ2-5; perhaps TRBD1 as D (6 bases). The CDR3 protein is CASSVGVGQSETQYF. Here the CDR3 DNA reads TGTGCCAGCAGCGTAGGGGTGGGACAATCAGAGACCCAGTACTTC. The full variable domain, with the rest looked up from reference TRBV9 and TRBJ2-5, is DSGVTQTPKHLITATGQRVTLRCSPRSGDLSVYWYQQSLDQGLQFLIQYYNGEERAKGNILERFSAQQFPDLHSELNLSSLELGDSALYFCASSVGVGQSETQYFGPGTRLLVL.